This TCR beta chain comes out of a study of tumor-infiltrating lymphocytes in localized non-small cell lung cancer. Study-level points and caveats: TCRbeta sequencing showed higher T cell infiltration in tumors than uninvolved lung.

Trimming stripped 3 bases from V and 0 bases from J, with 12 bases between. Germline V gene sequence: CDR1 SSHAT, CDR2 FNYEAQ (reference sequence). The CDR3 length is 16 residues. About this clone itself: Its cognate antigen is unknown.

The data were produced by immunoSEQ multiplex PCR, yet TCRdb's version contains in-frame clones alone and is incomplete. The sample has 10,000 to 15,000 clones; roughly two thirds are singletons. Sequenced sample: lung tumor tissue. The clonotype originates from a human donor with non-small cell lung cancer. V and J are TRBV7-7 and TRBJ2-1, with D tentatively TRBD1 or TRBD2 (5 bases each). The CDR3 DNA reads TGTGCCAGCAGCTTGGGGACGGGGAGCTCCTACAATGAGCAGTTCTTC. Protein: CASSLGTGSSYNEQFF.